The clone carrying this TCR beta chain was recorded once. The V gene's germline CDR1 is SEHNR and CDR2 FQNEAQ (reference sequence). J gave up 7 bases and V 2 bases, and 9 bases lay outside the gene matches. The CDR3 covers 16 residues. The record originates from a study of blood T cell repertoires in COVID-19. Study as a whole: Both acute and convalescent COVID-19 samples were obtained from the United States, Italy and Spain. T cells, B-cell-depleted T cells, or PBMCs provided the cDNA or gDNA that served as material.

In the authors' workflow: The authors estimated nucleated cell counts from reference gene primer amplification. Libraries were prepared by immunoSEQ multiplex PCR; TCRdb keeps only in-frame clonotypes and omits some of them. From that table come the V and J calls and clone size; the DNA was used to work out D and trimming. Here the sample spans fewer than 350,000 clones, around nine tenths being singletons. Donors of Cohort 3 who recovered were those that had two negative PCRs, clearance, or symptom resolution. The chain has TRBV7-9 and TRBJ2-1; 9 nucleotides align to TRBD2. The sequence was collected from a woman aged 40 to 55 who had recovered from COVID-19. Sequenced: PBMCs or T cells enriched from blood (not recorded which). The CDR3 coding sequence is TGTGCCAGCAGCTTAACCCCGGCGGGAGGGGCAAATGAGCAGTTCTTC. This gives the protein CASSLTPAGGANEQFF. Combining the CDR3 with reference TRBV7-9 and TRBJ2-1 gives the whole variable domain DTGVSQNPRHKITKRGQNVTFRCDPISEHNRLYWYRQTLGQGPEFLTYFQNEAQLEKSRLLSDRFSAERPKGSFSTLEIQRTEQGDSAMYLCASSLTPAGGANEQFFGPGTRLTVL.